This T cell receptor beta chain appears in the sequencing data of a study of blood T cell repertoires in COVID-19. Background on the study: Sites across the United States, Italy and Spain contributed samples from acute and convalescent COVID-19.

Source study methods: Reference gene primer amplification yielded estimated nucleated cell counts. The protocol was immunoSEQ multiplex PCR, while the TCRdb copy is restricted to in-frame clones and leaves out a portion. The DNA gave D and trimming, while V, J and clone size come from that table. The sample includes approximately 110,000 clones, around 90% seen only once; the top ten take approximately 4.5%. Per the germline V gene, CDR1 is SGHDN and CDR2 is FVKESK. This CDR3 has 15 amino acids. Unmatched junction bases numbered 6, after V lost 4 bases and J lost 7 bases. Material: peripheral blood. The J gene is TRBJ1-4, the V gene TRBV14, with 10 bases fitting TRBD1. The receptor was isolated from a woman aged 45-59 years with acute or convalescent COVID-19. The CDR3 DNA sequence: TGTGCCAGCAGCCTCGACAGGGGGCTGAGTGAAAAACTGTTTTTT. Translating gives CASSLDRGLSEKLFF.